These 18 T cell receptor beta chains were sequenced from one sample in a study of T cell responses to AZD1222 COVID-19 vaccine. Sequencing used immunoSEQ multiplex PCR; TCRdb keeps in-frame clones, though not all of them. The repertoire holds 130,000 to 150,000 clones, with roughly 89% as singletons. Sample: peripheral blood, taken on day 0 of AZD1222 vaccination. The receptors here all came from an adult in good health.

This chain connects TRBV19 to TRBJ1-3, with D unresolved. With 5 bases removed from V and 4 bases from J, the gap between germline ends came to 18 bases. CDR1 is LNHDA and CDR2 is SQIVND in the germline V gene (reference sequence). The CDR3 is 16 residues long. The DNA of the CDR3 is TGTGCCAGTAGTTCCTACTCAGCTCGGAAAGGAAACACCATATATTTT. Translated, it gives CASSSYSARKGNTIYF.

The chain links TRBV18 to TRBJ1-2, with TRBD1 matching 9 bases. Trimming took 0 bases from V and 4 from J; bases not matched to a gene: 6. CDR1 is KGHSH, CDR2 LQKENI, per germline. CDR3 length: 16 amino acids. The CDR3 region has the DNA TGTGCCAGCTCACCACCGGGACAGGGCGACCTCTATGGCTACACCTTC. Protein: CASSPPGQGDLYGYTF.

This clone was detected once. V gene TRBV3-1 (or the pseudogene TRBV3-2) combines with J gene TRBJ2-2; D might be TRBD2 (5 bases). Germline-derived CDR1 and CDR2 are LGHDT and YNNKEL (reference sequence). This CDR3 has 15 residues. Trimming stripped 1 base from V and 6 bases from J, with 12 bases between. Here the CDR3 DNA reads TGTGCCAGCAGCCAAGGCGTCGGGGTGGCCGGGGAGCTGTTTTTT. It codes for CASSQGVGVAGELFF.

This sequence joins TRBV9 and TRBJ1-1; D gene uncertain. This CDR3 comprises 12 residues. Germline values: CDR1 SGDLS, CDR2 YYNGEE. The V end lost 1 base, the J end lost 8 bases, and 9 bases lay between the germline ends. CDR3 region: CASSVSNSEAFF. The CDR3 nucleotides read TGTGCCAGCAGCGTATCTAACTCCGAAGCTTTCTTT.

The chain links TRBV7-9 to TRBJ2-2, with D unclear. Germline V gene sequence: CDR1 SEHNR, CDR2 FQNEAQ (reference sequence). Between the trimmed V and J ends, which lost 5 bases and 6 bases, there was a span of 10 bases. The CDR3 has 13 amino acids. CDR3 sequence (DNA): TGTGCCAGCAGCCTCAAACTGCCCGGGGAGCTGTTTTTT. It encodes CASSLKLPGELFF.

The genes are TRBV29-1 and TRBJ2-5; maybe TRBD1 (6 bases). The CDR3 consists of 11 residues. The V gene lost 5 bases and the J gene lost 4 bases, with 8 bases spanning the gap. Per the germline V gene, CDR1 is SQVTM and CDR2 is ANQGSEA. The CDR3 is CSVRRGETQYF. The CDR3 bases are TGCAGCGTTCGCAGGGGAGAGACCCAGTACTTC.

The chain employs TRBV7-3 and TRBJ2-2; D possibly corresponds to TRBD2 (6 bases). Trimming shortened V by 4 bases and J by 5 bases, and 11 bases separated the two germline ends. The CDR3 length is 14 residues. Germline CDR1 SGHTA, CDR2 FQGTGA. The CDR3 bases are TGTGCCAGCAGCTCGCGTGGGGGGACCGGGGAGCTGTTTTTT. It encodes CASSSRGGTGELFF.

V gene TRBV2 combines with J gene TRBJ1-6; D unresolved. Germline CDR1 is SNHLY and CDR2 is FYNNEI. Trimming took off 4 bases at V and 9 bases at J, with 16 bases between the two ends. The CDR3 spans 15 residues. CDR3 loop: CASSGFARSSSPLHF. Here the CDR3 DNA reads TGTGCCAGCAGTGGATTCGCCAGGTCCAGTTCACCCCTCCACTTT.

The chain combines TRBV10-1 with TRBJ2-1; TRBD2 agrees at 10 bases. CDR3 size: 16 residues. Germline V lookup: CDR1 WNHNN, CDR2 SYGVQD (reference sequence). Trimming removed 2 bases from V and 1 base from J; junction bases left unmatched: 2. The CDR3 DNA is TGCGCCAGCAGTGAGGGGACTAGCGCTTCCTACAATGAGCAGTTCTTC. This encodes CASSEGTSASYNEQFF.

The rearrangement joins TRBV5-4 to TRBJ1-4; D remains ambiguous. This CDR3 contains 12 residues. Germline values: CDR1 SGHNT, CDR2 YYREEE (reference sequence). Trimming cost V 3 bases and J 7 bases, with 7 bases left between them. The CDR3 nucleotides read TGTGCCAGCAGCTCGTGGGGTGAAAAACTGTTTTTT. It yields the protein CASSSWGEKLFF.

The J gene is TRBJ2-1, the V gene TRBV6-4; 7 bases are a match to TRBD1. J was trimmed by 5 bases and V by 0 bases; bases with no gene match: 4. Per the germline V gene, CDR1 is MRHNA and CDR2 is SNTAGT. The CDR3 spans 15 residues. CDR3 residues: CASSDSGGAHNEQFF. The CDR3 bases are TGTGCCAGCAGTGACTCAGGGGGCGCCCACAATGAGCAGTTCTTC.

J is TRBJ1-5 and V is TRBV13, with a possible D match to TRBD1 (5 bases). This CDR3 spans 15 amino acids. V dropped 0 bases and J dropped 1 base, with 7 bases sitting between them. The germline V gene has CDR1 PRHDT and CDR2 FYEKMQ (reference sequence). CDR3 sequence: CASSLGWGSNQPQHF. CDR3 nucleotide sequence: TGTGCCAGCAGCTTAGGTTGGGGGAGCAATCAGCCCCAGCATTTT. The variable domain in full, completed from reference TRBV13 and TRBJ1-5, reads AAGVIQSPRHLIKEKRETATLKCYPIPRHDTVYWYQQGPGQDPQFLISFYEKMQSDKGSIPDRFSAQQFSDYHSELNMSSLELGDSALYFCASSLGWGSNQPQHFGDGTRLSIL.

The sample holds a few counts of this clone. J is TRBJ2-2 and V is TRBV5-4; TRBD1 aligns across 9 bases. This CDR3 has 14 amino acids. J gave up 8 bases and V 4 bases, and 6 bases lay outside the gene matches. Germline V gene data show CDR1 as SGHNT and CDR2 as YYREEE (reference sequence). CDR3 sequence (DNA): TGTGCCAGCAGCGAGGGACAGGGCGAAGGGGAGCTGTTTTTT. This encodes CASSEGQGEGELFF.

J is TRBJ2-5 and V is TRBV2; D is ambiguous. The CDR3 sequence is 13 residues long. Germline V gene sequence: CDR1 SNHLY, CDR2 FYNNEI. V was shortened by 4 bases and J by 0 bases, with 6 bases between the two germline ends. The CDR3 DNA follows: TGTGCCAGCAGTGGTGGCTACCAAGAGACCCAGTACTTC. Translating gives CASSGGYQETQYF. The variable domain in full, with the rest retrieved from reference TRBV2 and TRBJ2-5, is EPEVTQTPSHQVTQMGQEVILRCVPISNHLYFYWYRQILGQKVEFLVSFYNNEISEKSEIFDDQFSVERPDGSNFTLKIRSTKLEDSAMYFCASSGGYQETQYFGPGTRLLVL.

Comments on this clone: The missing conserved phenylalanine or tryptophan at the end of this CDR3 makes a read error likely. This chain uses TRBV3-1 (or the pseudogene TRBV3-2) with TRBJ1-1; D may be TRBD1 (6 bases). The CDR3 consists of 13 residues. V lost 1 base and J lost 11, with 14 bases in between. Germline values: CDR1 LGHDT, CDR2 YNNKEL (reference sequence). The CDR3 reads CASSQGSLGGAFL. The DNA of the CDR3 is TGTGCCAGCAGCCAAGGAAGTCTTGGGGGCGCTTTCCTT.

The V call is TRBV2, the J call TRBJ2-7; D may be TRBD1 (6 bases). The CDR3 length is 16 residues. The V end was cut by 8 bases, the J end by 3 bases, with 23 bases between. Per germline, CDR1 SNHLY and CDR2 FYNNEI. The CDR3 bases are TGTGCCAGCGATGGGGGCGGCTCCGGTGGGTACTACGAGCAGTACTTC. Amino acid sequence: CASDGGGSGGYYEQYF.

The chain joins TRBV28 to TRBJ1-4; D perhaps matches TRBD1 (5 bases). V lost 7 bases to trimming and J lost 7 bases, with 19 bases between them. The CDR3 is made up of 15 amino acids. The V gene's germline CDR1 is MDHEN and CDR2 SYDVKM. CDR3 loop: CASTSQQAGAEKLFF. CDR3 in DNA: TGTGCCAGCACCTCCCAACAGGCAGGTGCTGAAAAACTGTTTTTT.

This chain joins TRBV19 and TRBJ2-1; D remains ambiguous. The CDR3 spans 15 residues. From germline, CDR1 is LNHDA and CDR2 SQIVND (reference sequence). Trimming took off 5 bases at V and 6 bases at J, with 17 bases between the two ends. The CDR3 bases are TGTGCCAGTAGTTTCGTCCGTTCCGGGCGCAATGAGCAGTTCTTC. Translated, it gives CASSFVRSGRNEQFF.